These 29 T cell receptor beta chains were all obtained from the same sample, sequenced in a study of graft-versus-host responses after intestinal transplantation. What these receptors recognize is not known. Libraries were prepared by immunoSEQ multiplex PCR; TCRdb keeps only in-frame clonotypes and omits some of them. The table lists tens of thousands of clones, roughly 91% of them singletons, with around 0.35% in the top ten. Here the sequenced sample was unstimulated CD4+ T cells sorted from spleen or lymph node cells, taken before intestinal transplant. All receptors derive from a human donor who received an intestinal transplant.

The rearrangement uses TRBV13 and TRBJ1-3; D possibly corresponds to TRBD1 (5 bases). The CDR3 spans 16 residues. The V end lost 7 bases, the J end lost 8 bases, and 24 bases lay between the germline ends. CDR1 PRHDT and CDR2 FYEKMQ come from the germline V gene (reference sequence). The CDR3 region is CASIQGGRFSSDTIYF. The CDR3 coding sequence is TGTGCCAGCATCCAGGGCGGCAGGTTTAGTTCGGACACCATATATTTT.

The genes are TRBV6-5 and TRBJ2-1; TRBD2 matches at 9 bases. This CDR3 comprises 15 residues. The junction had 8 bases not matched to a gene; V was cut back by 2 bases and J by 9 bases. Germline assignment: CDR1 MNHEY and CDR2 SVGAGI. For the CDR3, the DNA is TGTGCCAGCAGTTACGTGGGCGGGGGGGTTGGTGAGCAGTTCTTC. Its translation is CASSYVGGGVGEQFF.

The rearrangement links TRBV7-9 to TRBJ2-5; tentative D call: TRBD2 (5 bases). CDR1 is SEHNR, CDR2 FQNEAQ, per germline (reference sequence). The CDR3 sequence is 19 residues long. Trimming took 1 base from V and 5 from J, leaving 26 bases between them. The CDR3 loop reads CASSLVAGSGSLSRETQYF. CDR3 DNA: TGTGCCAGCAGCTTAGTTGCGGGTTCAGGATCCCTCTCCAGGGAGACCCAGTACTTC.

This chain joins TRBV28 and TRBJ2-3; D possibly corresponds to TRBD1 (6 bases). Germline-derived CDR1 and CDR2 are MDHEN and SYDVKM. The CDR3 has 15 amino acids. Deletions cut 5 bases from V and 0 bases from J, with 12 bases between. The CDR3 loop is CASSQTGGSTDTQYF. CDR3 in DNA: TGTGCCAGCAGTCAGACAGGTGGTAGCACAGATACGCAGTATTTT.

The CDR3 DNA follows: TGTGCCAGCAGTGACAGGGCCCCAAACACTGAAGCTTTCTTT. Translated, it gives CASSDRAPNTEAFF. The gene calls are TRBV6-1 and TRBJ1-1, with D maybe TRBD1 (5 bases). Trimming stripped 3 bases from V and 2 bases from J, with 10 bases between. This CDR3 has 14 amino acids. CDR1 and CDR2 from the germline V gene are MNHNS and SASEGT.

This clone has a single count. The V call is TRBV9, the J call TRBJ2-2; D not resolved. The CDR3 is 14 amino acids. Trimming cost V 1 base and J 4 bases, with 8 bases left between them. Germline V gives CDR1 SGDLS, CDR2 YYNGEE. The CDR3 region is CASSVTAATGELFF. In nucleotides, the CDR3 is TGTGCCAGCAGCGTAACGGCGGCCACCGGGGAGCTGTTTTTT.

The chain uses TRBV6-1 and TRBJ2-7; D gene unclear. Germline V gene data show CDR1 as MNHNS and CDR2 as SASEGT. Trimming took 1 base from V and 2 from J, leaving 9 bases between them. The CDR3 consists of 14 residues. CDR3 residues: CASSEELLPYEQYF. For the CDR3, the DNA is TGTGCCAGCAGTGAAGAGCTTCTTCCCTACGAGCAGTACTTC.

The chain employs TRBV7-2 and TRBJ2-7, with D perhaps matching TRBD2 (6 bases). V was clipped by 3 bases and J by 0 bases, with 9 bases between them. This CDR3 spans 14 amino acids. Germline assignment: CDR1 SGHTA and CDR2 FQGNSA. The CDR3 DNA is TGTGCCAGCAGCTTCGCAGCGGGCTCCTACGAGCAGTACTTC. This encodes CASSFAAGSYEQYF.

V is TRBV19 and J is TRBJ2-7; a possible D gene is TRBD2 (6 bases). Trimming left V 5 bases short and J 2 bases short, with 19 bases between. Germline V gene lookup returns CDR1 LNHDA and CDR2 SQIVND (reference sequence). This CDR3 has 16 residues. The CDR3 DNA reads TGTGCCAGTAGTCTCCGAGGGAGGCAGAATACCTACGAGCAGTACTTC. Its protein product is CASSLRGRQNTYEQYF.

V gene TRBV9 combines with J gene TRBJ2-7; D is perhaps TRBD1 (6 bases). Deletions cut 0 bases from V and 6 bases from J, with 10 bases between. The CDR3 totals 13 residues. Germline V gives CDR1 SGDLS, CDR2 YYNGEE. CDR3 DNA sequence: TGTGCCAGCAGCGTAGACCCGACAGGCGAGCAGTACTTC. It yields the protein CASSVDPTGEQYF.

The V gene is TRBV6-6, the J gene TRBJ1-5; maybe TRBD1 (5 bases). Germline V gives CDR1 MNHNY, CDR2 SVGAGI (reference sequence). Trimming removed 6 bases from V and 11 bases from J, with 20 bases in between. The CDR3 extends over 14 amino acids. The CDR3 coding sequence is TGTGCCAGCAGACTGGTTCAGGGAGGTTTGTCCCAGCATTTT. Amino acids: CASRLVQGGLSQHF.

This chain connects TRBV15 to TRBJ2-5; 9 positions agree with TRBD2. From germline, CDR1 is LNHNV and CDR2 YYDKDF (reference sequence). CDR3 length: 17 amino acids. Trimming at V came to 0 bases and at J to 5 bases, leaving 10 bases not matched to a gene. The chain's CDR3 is CATSRDVGGRAWETQYF. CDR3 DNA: TGTGCCACCAGCAGAGATGTCGGCGGGAGGGCCTGGGAGACCCAGTACTTC.

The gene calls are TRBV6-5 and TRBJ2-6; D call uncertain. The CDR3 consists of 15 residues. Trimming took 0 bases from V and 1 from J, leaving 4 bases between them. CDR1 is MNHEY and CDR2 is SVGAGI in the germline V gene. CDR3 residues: CASSYSQSGANVLTF. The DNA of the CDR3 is TGTGCCAGCAGTTACTCTCAATCTGGGGCCAACGTCCTGACTTTC.

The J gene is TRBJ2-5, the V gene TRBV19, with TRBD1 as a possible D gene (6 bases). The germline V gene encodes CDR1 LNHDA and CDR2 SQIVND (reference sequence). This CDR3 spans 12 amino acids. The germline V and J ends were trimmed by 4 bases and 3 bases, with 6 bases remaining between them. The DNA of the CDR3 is TGTGCCAGTAGTAACAGGGAAGAGACCCAGTACTTC. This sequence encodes CASSNREETQYF. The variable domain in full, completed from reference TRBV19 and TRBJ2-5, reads DGGITQSPKYLFRKEGQNVTLSCEQNLNHDAMYWYRQDPGQGLRLIYYSQIVNDFQKGDIAEGYSVSREKKESFPLTVTSAQKNPTAFYLCASSNREETQYFGPGTRLLVL.

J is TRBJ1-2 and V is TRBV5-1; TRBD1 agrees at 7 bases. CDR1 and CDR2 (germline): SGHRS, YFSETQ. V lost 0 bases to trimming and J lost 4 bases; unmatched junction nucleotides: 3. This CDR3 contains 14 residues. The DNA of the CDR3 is TGCGCCAGCAGCTTGGATGGGACAGCCTATGGCTACACCTTC. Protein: CASSLDGTAYGYTF.

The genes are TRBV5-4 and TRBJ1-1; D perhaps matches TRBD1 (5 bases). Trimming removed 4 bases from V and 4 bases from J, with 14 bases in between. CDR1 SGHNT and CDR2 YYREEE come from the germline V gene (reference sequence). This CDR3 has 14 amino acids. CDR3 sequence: CASSGETRGTEAFF. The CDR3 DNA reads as TGTGCCAGCAGCGGCGAGACAAGGGGCACTGAAGCTTTCTTT.

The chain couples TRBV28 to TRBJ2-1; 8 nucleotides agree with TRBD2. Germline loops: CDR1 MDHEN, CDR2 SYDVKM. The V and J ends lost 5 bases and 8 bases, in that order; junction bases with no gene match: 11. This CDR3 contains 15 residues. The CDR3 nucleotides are TGTGCCAGCAGTGGACGGGCCCCGGGAGGGCATGAGCAGTTCTTC. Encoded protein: CASSGRAPGGHEQFF.

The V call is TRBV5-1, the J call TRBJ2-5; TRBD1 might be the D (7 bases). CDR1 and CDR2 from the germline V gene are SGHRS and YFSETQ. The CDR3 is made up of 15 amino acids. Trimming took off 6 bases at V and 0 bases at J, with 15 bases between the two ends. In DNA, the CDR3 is TGCGCCAGCAAGGGTACAGGGGACTACCAAGAGACCCAGTACTTC. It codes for CASKGTGDYQETQYF. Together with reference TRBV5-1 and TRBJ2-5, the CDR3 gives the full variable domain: KAGVTQTPRYLIKTRGQQVTLSCSPISGHRSVSWYQQTPGQGLQFLFEYFSETQRNKGNFPGRFSGRQFSNSRSEMNVSTLELGDSALYLCASKGTGDYQETQYFGPGTRLLVL.

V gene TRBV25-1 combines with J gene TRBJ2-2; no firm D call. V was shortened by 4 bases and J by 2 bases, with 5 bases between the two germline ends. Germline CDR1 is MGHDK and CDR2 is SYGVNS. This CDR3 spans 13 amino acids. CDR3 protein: CASSAINTGELFF. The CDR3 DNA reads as TGTGCCAGCAGTGCCATCAACACCGGGGAGCTGTTTTTT.

This CDR3 is CASSLAGTGSYEQYF. DNA of the CDR3: TGTGCCAGCAGCTTGGCCGGGACAGGGTCCTACGAGCAGTACTTC. The chain carries TRBV5-6 and TRBJ2-7; 9 bases line up with TRBD1. Germline CDR1 is SGHDT and CDR2 is YYEEEE. V shed 0 bases, J shed 1 base, and the junction held 2 bases outside the gene matches. The CDR3 is 15 residues long. The variable domain in full, completed from reference TRBV5-6 and TRBJ2-7, reads DAGVTQSPTHLIKTRGQQVTLRCSPKSGHDTVSWYQQALGQGPQFIFQYYEEEERQRGNFPDRFSGHQFPNYSSELNVNALLLGDSALYLCASSLAGTGSYEQYFGPGTRLTVT.

The CDR3 sequence is CASSPFGLDDTYEQYF. CDR3 nucleotides: TGTGCCAGCTCACCCTTCGGACTGGATGATACCTACGAGCAGTACTTC. This chain connects TRBV18 to TRBJ2-7; D possibly corresponds to TRBD2 (5 bases). The CDR3 has 16 residues. Germline lookup yields CDR1 KGHSH and CDR2 LQKENI. Trimming shortened V by 3 bases and J by 2 bases, and 17 bases separated the two germline ends.

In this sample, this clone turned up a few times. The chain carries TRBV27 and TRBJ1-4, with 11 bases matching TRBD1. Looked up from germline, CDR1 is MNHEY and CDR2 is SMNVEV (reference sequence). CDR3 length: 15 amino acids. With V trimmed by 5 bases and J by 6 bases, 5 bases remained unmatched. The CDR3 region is CASSTRTGGHEKLFF. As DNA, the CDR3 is TGTGCCAGCAGTACCAGGACAGGGGGCCATGAAAAACTGTTTTTT.

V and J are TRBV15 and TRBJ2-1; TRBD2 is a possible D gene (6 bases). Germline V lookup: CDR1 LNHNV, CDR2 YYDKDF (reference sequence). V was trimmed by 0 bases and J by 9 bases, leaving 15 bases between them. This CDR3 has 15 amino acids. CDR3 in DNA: TGTGCCACCAGCAGAGATAGACTAGAAGTTGGTGAGCAGTTCTTC. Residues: CATSRDRLEVGEQFF.

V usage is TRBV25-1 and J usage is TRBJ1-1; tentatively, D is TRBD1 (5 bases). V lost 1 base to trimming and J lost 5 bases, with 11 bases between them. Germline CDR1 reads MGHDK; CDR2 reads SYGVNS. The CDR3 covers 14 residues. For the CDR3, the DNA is TGTGCCAGCAGTGAATCTGCAGGGTTGACTGAAGCTTTCTTT. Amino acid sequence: CASSESAGLTEAFF. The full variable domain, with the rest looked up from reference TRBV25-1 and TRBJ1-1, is EADIYQTPRYLVIGTGKKITLECSQTMGHDKMYWYQQDPGMELHLIHYSYGVNSTEKGDLSSESTVSRIRTEHFPLTLESARPSHTSQYLCASSESAGLTEAFFGQGTRLTVV.

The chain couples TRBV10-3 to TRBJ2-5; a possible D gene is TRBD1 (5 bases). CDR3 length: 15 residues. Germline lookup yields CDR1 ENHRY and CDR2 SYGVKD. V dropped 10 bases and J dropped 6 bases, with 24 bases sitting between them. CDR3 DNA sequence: TGTGCCACCAACAAAGGGGTAGACAGTCGGCAGACCCAGTACTTC. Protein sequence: CATNKGVDSRQTQYF.

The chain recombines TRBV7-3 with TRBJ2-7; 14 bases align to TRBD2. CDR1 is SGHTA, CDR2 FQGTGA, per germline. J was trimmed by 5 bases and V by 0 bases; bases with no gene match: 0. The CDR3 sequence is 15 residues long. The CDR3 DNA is TGTGCCAGCAGCTTAACGGGACTAGCGGGAGACGAGCAGTACTTC. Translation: CASSLTGLAGDEQYF.

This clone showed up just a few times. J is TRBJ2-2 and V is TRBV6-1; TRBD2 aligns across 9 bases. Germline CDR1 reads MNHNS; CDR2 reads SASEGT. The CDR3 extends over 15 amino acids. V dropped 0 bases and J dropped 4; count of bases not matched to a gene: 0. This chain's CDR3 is CASSEASGSTGELFF. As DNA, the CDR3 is TGTGCCAGCAGTGAAGCTAGCGGGAGCACCGGGGAGCTGTTTTTT.

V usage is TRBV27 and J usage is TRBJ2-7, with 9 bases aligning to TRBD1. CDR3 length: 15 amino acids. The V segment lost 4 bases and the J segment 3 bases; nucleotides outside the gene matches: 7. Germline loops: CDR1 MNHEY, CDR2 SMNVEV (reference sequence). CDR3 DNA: TGTGCCAGCAGTTCGCCCGGGACAGGGCACTACGAGCAGTACTTC. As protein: CASSSPGTGHYEQYF.

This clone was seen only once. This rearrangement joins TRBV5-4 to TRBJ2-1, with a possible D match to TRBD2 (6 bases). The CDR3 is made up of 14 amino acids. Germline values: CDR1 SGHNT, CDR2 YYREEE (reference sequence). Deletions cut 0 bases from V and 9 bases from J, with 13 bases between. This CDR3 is CASSLAIVGGEQFF. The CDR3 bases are TGTGCCAGCAGCTTGGCGATCGTCGGGGGTGAGCAGTTCTTC.